These 14 T cell receptor beta chains came from one sample sequenced in a study of blood T cell repertoires in COVID-19. Method: immunoSEQ multiplex PCR; TCRdb's copy keeps in-frame clones and lacks some. The profile covers around 300,000 clones, with nearly 90% appearing a single time and under 2.5% taken by the ten largest. The sample consisted of PBMCs or T cells enriched from blood (not recorded which). Receptor source: a woman aged 60-75 years who had recovered from COVID-19.

The gene calls are TRBV29-1 and TRBJ2-7; 11 positions match TRBD1. This CDR3 has 12 amino acids. J was trimmed by 5 bases and V by 7 bases; bases with no gene match: 4. Germline values: CDR1 SQVTM, CDR2 ANQGSEA. This CDR3 reads CSAGTGGDEQYF. CDR3 sequence (DNA): TGCAGCGCTGGGACAGGGGGTGACGAGCAGTACTTC.

This chain connects TRBV12-3 or TRBV12-4 to TRBJ1-1; D unclear. V lost 6 bases to trimming and J lost 11 bases, with 16 bases between them. This CDR3 spans 12 amino acids. The CDR3 DNA follows: TGTGCCAGCAGGCTCGCGGGGTGGGAGGCTTTCTTT. As protein: CASRLAGWEAFF.

This rearrangement joins TRBV12-5 to TRBJ1-5; 7 bases map to TRBD1. The CDR3 is made up of 12 amino acids. Germline CDR1 is LGHNT and CDR2 is FRNRAP. The junction had 3 bases not matched to a gene; V was cut back by 4 bases and J by 9 bases. The CDR3 region is CASGSQGGPQHF. CDR3 bases: TGTGCTAGTGGTTCGCAGGGGGGGCCCCAGCATTTT.

This chain links TRBV2 with TRBJ1-4; 10 nucleotides match TRBD1. V lost 6 bases to trimming and J lost 7 bases; unmatched junction nucleotides: 5. The CDR3 runs 14 residues. Germline V lookup: CDR1 SNHLY, CDR2 FYNNEI. The CDR3 region has the DNA TGTGCCAGCAGCCTGACAGGGGGCGGTGAAAAACTGTTTTTT. It specifies CASSLTGGGEKLFF.

V is TRBV10-3 and J is TRBJ2-2; D possibly corresponds to TRBD1 (6 bases). This CDR3 comprises 14 residues. V was trimmed by 11 bases and J by 4 bases, leaving 17 bases between them. Germline V gives CDR1 ENHRY, CDR2 SYGVKD. DNA for the CDR3: TGTGCCCTACGTCGGACAGACCTCACCGGGGAGCTGTTTTTT. Its protein product is CALRRTDLTGELFF.

The chain couples TRBV5-4 to TRBJ2-5; 8 bases agree with TRBD1. The CDR3 is made up of 13 amino acids. Germline values: CDR1 SGHNT, CDR2 YYREEE (reference sequence). With 4 bases clipped from V and 5 bases from J, the junction kept 4 bases outside the gene matches. The CDR3 loop is CASSQDRAETQYF. The CDR3 bases are TGTGCCAGCAGCCAGGACAGGGCCGAGACCCAGTACTTC. Variable domain in full (rest from reference TRBV5-4 and TRBJ2-5): ETGVTQSPTHLIKTRGQQVTLRCSSQSGHNTVSWYQQALGQGPQFIFQYYREEENGRGNFPPRFSGLQFPNYSSELNVNALELDDSALYLCASSQDRAETQYFGPGTRLLVL.

This rearrangement joins TRBV28 to TRBJ1-2; 9 bases fit TRBD1. J lost 2 bases, V lost 0 bases, and 4 bases had no gene match. Germline V gene sequence: CDR1 MDHEN, CDR2 SYDVKM. This CDR3 has 16 amino acids. For the CDR3, the DNA is TGTGCCAGCAGTTTATGGGGGGGACAGGGCAACTATGGCTACACCTTC. Translation: CASSLWGGQGNYGYTF.

V and J are TRBV18 and TRBJ2-1; D is perhaps TRBD2 (5 bases). In germline, CDR1 is KGHSH, CDR2 LQKENI. The CDR3 length is 12 residues. The V end lost 4 bases, the J end lost 8 bases, and 9 bases lay between the germline ends. The CDR3 loop reads CASSRTGDEQFF. The CDR3 DNA sequence: TGTGCCAGCTCACGGACTGGGGATGAGCAGTTCTTC.

This clone has more than one count but fewer than ten. V is TRBV30 and J is TRBJ2-2; D is possibly TRBD1 (7 bases). Per germline, CDR1 GTSNPN and CDR2 SVGIG (reference sequence). This CDR3 spans 16 amino acids. Trimming removed 2 bases at V and 0 bases at J, with 13 bases between. CDR3 nucleotides: TGTGCCTGGAGTACCAGGGGGGCTCCGAACACCGGGGAGCTGTTTTTT. Protein: CAWSTRGAPNTGELFF. The full variable domain, in which reference TRBV30 and TRBJ2-2 provide the parts outside the CDR3, is SQTIHQWPATLVQPVGSPLSLECTVEGTSNPNLYWYRQAAGRGLQLLFYSVGIGQISSEVPQNLSASRPQDRQFILSSKKLLLSDSGFYLCAWSTRGAPNTGELFFGEGSRLTVL.

This clone showed up just once. The chain combines TRBV2 with TRBJ1-2; D unresolved. CDR1 is SNHLY and CDR2 is FYNNEI in the germline V gene. V was shortened by 8 bases and J by 0 bases, with 10 bases between the two germline ends. The CDR3 totals 13 residues. CDR3 nucleotide sequence: TGTGCCAGCTTGTCGTATGCTAACTATGGCTACACCTTC. Translation gives CASLSYANYGYTF.

This clone was seen more than once but under ten times. The rearrangement links TRBV6-2 or TRBV6-3 to TRBJ2-1, with TRBD2 matching 12 bases. The CDR3 extends over 16 amino acids. CDR1 and CDR2 (germline): MNHEY, SVGEGT. V lost 6 bases, J lost 7 bases, and 10 bases stayed unmatched. The CDR3 DNA sequence: TGTGCCAGCAGCCCTCTAGCGGGGGGGCGTCGGAATGAGCAGTTCTTC. As protein: CASSPLAGGRRNEQFF.

The chain combines TRBV6-5 with TRBJ2-5; D call uncertain. Trimming removed 2 bases at V and 3 bases at J, with 16 bases between. This CDR3 has 16 amino acids. Per the germline V gene, CDR1 is MNHEY and CDR2 is SVGAGI. The CDR3 DNA follows: TGTGCCAGCAGTTACCAACCGAACCCAGTGGAAGAGACCCAGTACTTC. This sequence encodes CASSYQPNPVEETQYF.

The chain employs TRBV30 and TRBJ2-1, with a possible D match to TRBD2 (6 bases). The CDR3 is 13 amino acids. The V gene's germline CDR1 is GTSNPN and CDR2 SVGIG (reference sequence). V lost 1 base to trimming and J lost 11 bases, with 15 bases between them. The CDR3 here is CAWSDSDYPKQFF. CDR3 nucleotide sequence: TGTGCCTGGAGTGACTCGGACTACCCAAAGCAGTTCTTC.

The sample holds one count of this clone. This rearrangement joins TRBV2 to TRBJ1-1, with 8 bases lining up with TRBD1. After removal of 7 bases from V and 11 bases from J, the junction contained 12 bases not matched to a gene. Germline CDR1 SNHLY, CDR2 FYNNEI. This CDR3 spans 13 amino acids. The CDR3, as DNA: TGTGCCAGCAAAGGTTCCAGGGGGCCTGGGGCTTTCTTT. Translated, it gives CASKGSRGPGAFF.